The source of this T cell receptor beta chain is a study of shared clonotypes between healthy human individuals. Study results and limitations: Only a few donors were included, so the genetic and exposure-history diversity represented was limited. Naive subsets generally had larger estimated richness than memory subsets. Approximately 4.6% of naive CD4 clonotypes were shared across a few donors.

The method was immunoSEQ multiplex PCR; TCRdb's version includes in-frame clones alone and lacks a portion of them. Among 980,000 or so clones listed, approximately 76% were seen once. Remarks on this clone: Its antigen is still unknown.

Study donors comprised healthy, HIV-negative adults devoid of recent acute infection or vaccination. V lost 3 bases, J lost 0 bases, and 11 bases lay in between. The CDR3 is made up of 15 amino acids. Germline V gene lookup returns CDR1 SNHLY and CDR2 FYNNEI. This clonotype was obtained from a man between 18 and 35 years old in good health. The V gene is TRBV2, the J gene TRBJ2-5; TRBD2 might be the D (6 bases). The specimen was memory CD4+ T cells sorted from blood. Specified subset: CD45RA-negative fraction. The CDR3 region is CASSDGTLYQETQYF. In nucleotides, the CDR3 is TGTGCCAGCAGTGATGGGACTTTGTACCAAGAGACCCAGTACTTC.